Each of the 13 T cell receptor beta chains below was sequenced from the same sample in a study of T cell changes during pregnancy in multiple sclerosis. Sequencing used immunoSEQ multiplex PCR; TCRdb keeps in-frame clones, though not all of them. The table has approximately 40,000 clones, 89% seen once. The specimen comprised CD4+ T cells from peripheral blood mononuclear cells, sampled in the first trimester of pregnancy. Receptors were obtained from a female donor with multiple sclerosis, enrolled in a pregnancy study.

This chain connects TRBV19 to TRBJ1-2, with D uncertain. Trimming shortened V by 7 bases and J by 4 bases, and 16 bases separated the two germline ends. The germline gives CDR1 LNHDA, CDR2 SQIVND (reference sequence). The CDR3 runs to 14 residues. This CDR3 is CASTRVEATYGYTF. The CDR3 DNA follows: TGTGCCAGTACCCGAGTGGAGGCGACCTATGGCTACACCTTC.

This chain connects TRBV6-5 to TRBJ2-7, with 8 bases lining up with TRBD1. This CDR3 spans 15 amino acids. Trimming at V came to 0 bases and at J to 7 bases, leaving 8 bases not matched to a gene. The germline V gene has CDR1 MNHEY and CDR2 SVGAGI. The CDR3 sequence is CASSYSMDRDGEQYF. The CDR3 nucleotides read TGTGCCAGCAGTTACTCGATGGACAGGGATGGTGAGCAGTACTTC.

The CDR3 reads CAREDGYNEQFF. CDR3 in DNA: TGTGCCCGGGAGGACGGGTACAATGAGCAGTTCTTC. The chain recombines TRBV30 with TRBJ2-1, with 7 bases that match TRBD2. J gave up 4 bases and V 8 bases, and 5 bases lay outside the gene matches. Germline assignment: CDR1 GTSNPN and CDR2 SVGIG (reference sequence). CDR3 length: 12 residues.

The CDR3 sequence is CASSVLTGFGEKLFF. CDR3 DNA sequence: TGTGCCAGCAGCGTACTGACAGGGTTTGGCGAAAAACTGTTTTTT. The chain has TRBV7-9 and TRBJ1-4, with 7 bases aligning to TRBD1. This CDR3 spans 15 amino acids. Looked up from germline, CDR1 is SEHNR and CDR2 is FQNEAQ (reference sequence). V lost 5 bases to trimming and J lost 8 bases; unmatched junction nucleotides: 11.

This clone came up a few times. This chain joins TRBV11-3 and TRBJ1-2, with TRBD1 matching over 7 bases. Germline-derived CDR1 and CDR2 are SGHNT and YENEEA. With V trimmed by 0 bases and J by 3 bases, 16 bases remained unmatched. This CDR3 region has 19 residues. Here the CDR3 reads CASSLDHWSDRVGDYGYTF. CDR3 sequence (DNA): TGTGCCAGCAGCTTAGATCATTGGTCCGACAGGGTCGGGGACTATGGCTACACCTTC.

The chain couples TRBV19 to TRBJ2-5, with 7 bases aligning to TRBD2. CDR1 is LNHDA and CDR2 is SQIVND in the germline V gene (reference sequence). The ends lost 3 bases at V and 1 base at J; junction bases unmatched: 5. The CDR3 consists of 15 residues. In DNA form, the CDR3 reads TGTGCCAGTAGTATGACGGGGGGACCCCAAGAGACCCAGTACTTC. It specifies CASSMTGGPQETQYF.

The rearrangement uses TRBV18 and TRBJ2-3; 10 nucleotides align to TRBD2. V trimming: 3 bases; J trimming: 0 bases; junction bases outside the gene matches: 6. The CDR3 sequence is 17 residues long. Germline V gene data show CDR1 as KGHSH and CDR2 as LQKENI. CDR3 DNA: TGTGCCAGCTCACCCTGGGCTAGCGGGAGAAGCACAGATACGCAGTATTTT. Residues: CASSPWASGRSTDTQYF.

This chain connects TRBV19 to TRBJ1-1; tentative D call: TRBD1 (5 bases). V was pared by 6 bases and J by 6 bases, with 11 bases between. The CDR3 length is 12 residues. The V gene's germline CDR1 is LNHDA and CDR2 SQIVND (reference sequence). CDR3: CASSLGGAEAFF. DNA for the CDR3: TGTGCCAGTAGCCTCGGAGGGGCTGAAGCTTTCTTT.

The chain joins TRBV19 to TRBJ2-7; D possibly corresponds to TRBD2 (5 bases). The CDR3 runs to 13 residues. V was clipped by 5 bases and J by 1 base, with 9 bases between them. The germline CDR1 and CDR2 sequences are LNHDA and SQIVND (reference sequence). The chain's CDR3 is CASSPSGSYEQYF. The CDR3 DNA is TGTGCCAGTAGTCCCTCGGGATCCTACGAGCAGTACTTC.

This rearrangement joins TRBV28 to TRBJ1-6, with a tentative D call TRBD1 (5 bases). The CDR3 has 13 residues. Germline V gives CDR1 MDHEN, CDR2 SYDVKM. The V end was cut by 6 bases, the J end by 3 bases, with 6 bases between. CDR3 amino acids: CASRGGYNSPLHF. As DNA, the CDR3 is TGTGCCAGCAGGGGGGGCTATAATTCACCCCTCCACTTT.

V gene TRBV7-6 combines with J gene TRBJ1-1; TRBD1 is a possible D gene (5 bases). The CDR3 extends over 15 amino acids. V gave up 5 bases and J gave up 4 bases, with 17 bases separating them. The germline CDR1 and CDR2 sequences are SGHVS and FNYEAQ. The CDR3 sequence: CASSPVPQAITEAFF. The CDR3 bases are TGTGCCAGCAGCCCTGTCCCACAGGCGATCACTGAAGCTTTCTTT.

The rearrangement uses TRBV4-2 and TRBJ2-5; 9 bases match TRBD2. Looked up from germline, CDR1 is LGHNA and CDR2 is YNFKEQ. The CDR3 sequence is 16 residues long. The ends lost 0 bases at V and 4 bases at J; junction bases unmatched: 6. CDR3 residues: CASSQDRRGGPETQYF. In nucleotides, the CDR3 is TGTGCCAGCAGCCAAGATCGGCGGGGGGGCCCAGAGACCCAGTACTTC.

The chain links TRBV30 to TRBJ1-5; D might be TRBD1 (5 bases). CDR1 GTSNPN and CDR2 SVGIG come from the germline V gene (reference sequence). The CDR3 contains 15 residues. Trimming took 4 bases from V and 0 from J, leaving 13 bases between them. The CDR3 region is CAWNGGKDSNQPQHF. The CDR3 coding sequence is TGTGCCTGGAACGGGGGGAAGGATAGCAATCAGCCCCAGCATTTT.